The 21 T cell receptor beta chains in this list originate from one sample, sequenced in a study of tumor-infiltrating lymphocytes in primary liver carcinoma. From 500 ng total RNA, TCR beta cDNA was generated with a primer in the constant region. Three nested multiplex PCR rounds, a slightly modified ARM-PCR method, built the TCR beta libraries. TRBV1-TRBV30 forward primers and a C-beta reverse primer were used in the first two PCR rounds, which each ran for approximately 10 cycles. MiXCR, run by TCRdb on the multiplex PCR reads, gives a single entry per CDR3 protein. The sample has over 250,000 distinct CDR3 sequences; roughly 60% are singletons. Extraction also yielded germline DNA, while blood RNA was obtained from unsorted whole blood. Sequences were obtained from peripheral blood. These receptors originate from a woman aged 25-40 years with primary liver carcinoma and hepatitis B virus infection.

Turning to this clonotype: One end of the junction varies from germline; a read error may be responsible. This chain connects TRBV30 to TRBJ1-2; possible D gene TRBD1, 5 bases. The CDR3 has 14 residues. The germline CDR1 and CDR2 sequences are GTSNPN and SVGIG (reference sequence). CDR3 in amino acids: CVWMGRDPNYGYTF. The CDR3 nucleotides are TGTGTCTGGATGGGCAGGGACCCTAACTATGGCTACACCTTC.

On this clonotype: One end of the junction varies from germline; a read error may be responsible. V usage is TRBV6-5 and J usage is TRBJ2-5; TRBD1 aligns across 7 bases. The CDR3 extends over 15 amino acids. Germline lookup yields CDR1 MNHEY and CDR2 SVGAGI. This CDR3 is CASSYLQGTQDTQYF. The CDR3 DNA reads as TGTGCCAGCAGTTACCTACAGGGGACCCAAGATACCCAGTACTTC.

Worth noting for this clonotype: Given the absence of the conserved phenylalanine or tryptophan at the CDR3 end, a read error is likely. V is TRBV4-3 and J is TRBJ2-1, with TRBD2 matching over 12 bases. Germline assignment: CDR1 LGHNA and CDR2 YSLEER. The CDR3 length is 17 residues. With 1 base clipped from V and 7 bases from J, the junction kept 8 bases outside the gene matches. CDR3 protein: CASSQAFLAGGWNEQFL. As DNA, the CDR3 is TGCGCCAGCAGCCAAGCCTTCCTAGCGGGAGGGTGGAATGAGCAGTTCCTC.

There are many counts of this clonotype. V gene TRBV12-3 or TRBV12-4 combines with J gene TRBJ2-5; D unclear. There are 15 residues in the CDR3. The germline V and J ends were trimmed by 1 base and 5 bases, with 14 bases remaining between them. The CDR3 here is CASSLGTGSRETQYF. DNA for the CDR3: TGTGCCAGCAGTTTAGGGACGGGCTCTCGGGAGACCCAGTACTTC.

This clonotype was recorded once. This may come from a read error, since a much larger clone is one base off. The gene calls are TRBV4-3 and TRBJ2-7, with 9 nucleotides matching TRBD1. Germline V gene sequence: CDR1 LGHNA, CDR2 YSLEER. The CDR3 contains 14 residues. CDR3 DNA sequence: TGTGCCAGCAGGCCGGGACAGGGATTTGGCGAGCAGTACTTC. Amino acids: CASRPGQGFGEQYF.

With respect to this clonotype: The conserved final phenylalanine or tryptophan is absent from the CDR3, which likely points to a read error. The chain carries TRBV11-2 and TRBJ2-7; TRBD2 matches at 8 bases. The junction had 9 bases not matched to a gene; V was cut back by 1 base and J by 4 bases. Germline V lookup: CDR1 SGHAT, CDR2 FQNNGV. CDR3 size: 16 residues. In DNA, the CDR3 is TGTGCCAGCAGCTTAGTCCCAGCGGGGGATTCTTACGAGCAGTACCTC. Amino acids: CASSLVPAGDSYEQYL.

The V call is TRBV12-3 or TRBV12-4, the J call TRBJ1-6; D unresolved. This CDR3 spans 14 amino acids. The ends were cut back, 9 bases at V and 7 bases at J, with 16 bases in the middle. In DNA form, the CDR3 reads TGTGCCAGGACTGCGGGCGCTAGGAATTCACCCCTCCACTTT. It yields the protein CARTAGARNSPLHF.

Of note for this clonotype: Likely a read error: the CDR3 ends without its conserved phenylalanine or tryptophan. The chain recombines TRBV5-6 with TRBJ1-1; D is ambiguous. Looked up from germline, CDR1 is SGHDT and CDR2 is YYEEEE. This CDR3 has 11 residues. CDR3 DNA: TGCGCCAGCAGTCAAAACACTGAAGCTTTCTCT. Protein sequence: CASSQNTEAFS.

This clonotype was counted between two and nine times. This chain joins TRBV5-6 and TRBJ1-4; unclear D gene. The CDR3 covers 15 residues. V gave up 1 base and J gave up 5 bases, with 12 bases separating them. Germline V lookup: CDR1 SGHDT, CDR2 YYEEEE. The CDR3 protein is CASSLRVGRNEKLFF. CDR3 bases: TGTGCCAGCAGCTTGAGGGTAGGGCGGAATGAAAAACTGTTTTTT. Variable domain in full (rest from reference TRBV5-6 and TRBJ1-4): DAGVTQSPTHLIKTRGQQVTLRCSPKSGHDTVSWYQQALGQGPQFIFQYYEEEERQRGNFPDRFSGHQFPNYSSELNVNALLLGDSALYLCASSLRVGRNEKLFFGSGTQLSVL.

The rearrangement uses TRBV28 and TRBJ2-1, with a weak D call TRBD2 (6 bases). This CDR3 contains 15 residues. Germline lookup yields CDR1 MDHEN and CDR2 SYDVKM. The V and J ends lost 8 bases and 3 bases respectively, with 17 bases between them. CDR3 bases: TGTGCCAGCGGTCTTAGCAGGAGGGACTACAATGAGCAGTTCTTC. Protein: CASGLSRRDYNEQFF.

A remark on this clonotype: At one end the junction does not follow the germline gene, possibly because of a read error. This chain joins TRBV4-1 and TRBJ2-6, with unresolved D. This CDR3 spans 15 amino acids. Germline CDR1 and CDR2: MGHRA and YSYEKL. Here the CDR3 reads CASSPAGSGANVLTF. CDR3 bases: TGCGCAAGCAGCCCAGCAGGCTCTGGGGCCAACGTCCTGACTTTC.

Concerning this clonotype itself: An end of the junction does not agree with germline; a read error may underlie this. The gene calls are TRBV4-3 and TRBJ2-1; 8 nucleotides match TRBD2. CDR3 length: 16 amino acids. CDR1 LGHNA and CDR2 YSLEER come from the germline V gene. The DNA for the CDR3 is TGCGCCAGCAGCCAAGATGCGGGAGGTTCCTACAATAAGCAGTTCTTC. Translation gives CASSQDAGGSYNKQFF.

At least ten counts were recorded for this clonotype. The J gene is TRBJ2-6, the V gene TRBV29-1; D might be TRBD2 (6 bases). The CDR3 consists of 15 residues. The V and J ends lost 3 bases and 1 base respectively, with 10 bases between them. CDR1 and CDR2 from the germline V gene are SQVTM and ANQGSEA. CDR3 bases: TGCAGCGTTGACCAAGGGAGGTCTGGGGCCAACGTCCTGACTTTC. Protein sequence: CSVDQGRSGANVLTF.

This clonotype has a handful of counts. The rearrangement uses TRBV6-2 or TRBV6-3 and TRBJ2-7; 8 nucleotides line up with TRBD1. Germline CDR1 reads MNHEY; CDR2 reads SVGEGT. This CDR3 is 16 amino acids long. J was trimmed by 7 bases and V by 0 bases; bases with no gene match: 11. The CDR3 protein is CASSYSKARGHYEQYF. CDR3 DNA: TGTGCCAGCAGTTACTCGAAAGCCAGGGGGCACTATGAGCAGTACTTC.

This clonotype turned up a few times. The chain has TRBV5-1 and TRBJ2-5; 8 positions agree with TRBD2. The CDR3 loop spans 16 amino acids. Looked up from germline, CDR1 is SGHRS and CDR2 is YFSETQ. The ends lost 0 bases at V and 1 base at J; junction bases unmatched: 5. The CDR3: CASSLALSGVQETQYF. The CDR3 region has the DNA TGCGCCAGCAGCTTGGCCCTTAGCGGGGTCCAAGAGACCCAGTACTTC.

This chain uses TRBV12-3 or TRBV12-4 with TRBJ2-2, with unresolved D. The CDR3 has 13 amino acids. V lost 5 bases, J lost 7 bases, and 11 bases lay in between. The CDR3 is CASSANLHGELFF. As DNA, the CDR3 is TGTGCCAGCAGTGCGAACTTGCACGGGGAGCTGTTTTTT.

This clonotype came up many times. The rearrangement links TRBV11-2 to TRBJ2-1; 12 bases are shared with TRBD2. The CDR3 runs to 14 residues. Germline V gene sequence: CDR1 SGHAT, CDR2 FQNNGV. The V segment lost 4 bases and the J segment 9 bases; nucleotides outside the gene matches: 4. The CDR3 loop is CASSWTSGNGEQFF. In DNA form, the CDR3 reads TGTGCCAGCAGCTGGACTAGCGGGAATGGTGAGCAGTTCTTC. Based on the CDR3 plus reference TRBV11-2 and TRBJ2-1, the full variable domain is EAGVAQSPRYKIIEKRQSVAFWCNPISGHATLYWYQQILGQGPKLLIQFQNNGVVDDSQLPKDRFSAERLKGVDSTLKIQPAKLEDSAVYLCASSWTSGNGEQFFGPGTRLTVL.

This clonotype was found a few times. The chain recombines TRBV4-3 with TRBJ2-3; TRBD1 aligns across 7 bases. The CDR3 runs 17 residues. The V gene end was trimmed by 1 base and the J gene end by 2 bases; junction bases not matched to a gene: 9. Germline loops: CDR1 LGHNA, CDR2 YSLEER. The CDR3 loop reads CASSQVGATGPTDTQYF. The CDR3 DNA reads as TGCGCCAGCAGCCAAGTGGGGGCGACAGGGCCCACAGATACGCAGTATTTT.

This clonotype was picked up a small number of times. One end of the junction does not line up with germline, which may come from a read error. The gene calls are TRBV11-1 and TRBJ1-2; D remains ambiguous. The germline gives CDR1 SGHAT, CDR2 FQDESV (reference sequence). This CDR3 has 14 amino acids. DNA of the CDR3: TGTGGCAGCGGCTTTCTAACGGGGAACTATGGCTACACCTTC. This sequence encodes CGSGFLTGNYGYTF.

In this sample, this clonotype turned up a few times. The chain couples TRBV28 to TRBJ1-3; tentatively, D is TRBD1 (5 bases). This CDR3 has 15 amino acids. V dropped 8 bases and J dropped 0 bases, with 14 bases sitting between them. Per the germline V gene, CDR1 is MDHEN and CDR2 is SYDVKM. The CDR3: CASVSRVTSGNTIYF. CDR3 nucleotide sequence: TGTGCCAGCGTGTCCAGGGTGACCTCTGGAAACACCATATATTTT.

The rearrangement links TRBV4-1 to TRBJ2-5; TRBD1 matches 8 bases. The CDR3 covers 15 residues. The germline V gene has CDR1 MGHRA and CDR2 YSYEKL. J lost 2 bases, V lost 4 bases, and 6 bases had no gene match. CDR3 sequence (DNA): TGCGCCAGCAGCCCCGGACAGGGACTTCAAGAGACCCAGTACTTC. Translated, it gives CASSPGQGLQETQYF.